This TCR beta chain was obtained from a study of glioma-infiltrating T cells after dendritic cell vaccination. Study background: Patients received autologous tumor lysate-pulsed dendritic cell vaccination between about 2002 and 2013.

Here immunoSEQ multiplex PCR was the method, and the copy in TCRdb shows in-frame clones only, minus some. Among 70,000 to 100,000 clones listed, 83% were seen once. Described time point: after dendritic cell vaccination, including at tumor progression/relapse. This clone appeared once. V was clipped by 2 bases and J by 0 bases, with 8 bases between them. The CDR3 is made up of 15 amino acids. Germline V gene sequence: CDR1 LNHDA, CDR2 SQIVND (reference sequence). Sequenced material: blood, taken after dendritic cell vaccination. The chain has TRBV19 and TRBJ2-4, with a tentative D call TRBD1 (6 bases). The clonotype comes from a human donor with glioblastoma. The CDR3 reads CASSITGQAKNIQYF. The DNA for the CDR3 is TGTGCCAGTAGTATAACAGGGCAAGCCAAAAACATTCAGTACTTC.